Sequencing of this T cell receptor (beta chain) was carried out in a study of blood T cells in healthy people across ages. The CDR3 covers 13 residues. Germline loops: CDR1 LGHNA, CDR2 YSLEER. Sample-barcoded 5' priming and a J-beta primer mix drove a second PCR of about 7 to 11 cycles. TCRdb re-analysed the 5' RACE reads in MiXCR, keeping a single row per CDR3 protein. The data show 1,500,000 or so distinct CDR3 sequences, approximately 43% seen once. This clonotype was seen repeatedly, ten times or more. Its cognate antigen is unknown. One end of the junction fails to match germline, which may point to a read error. Study results and caveats: Unsorted PBMCs blocked a conclusive comparison of naive and antigen-experienced cells.

The chain employs TRBV4-3 and TRBJ2-3, with D unresolved. This clonotype was obtained from a young woman in good health. Specimen: blood. The CDR3 reads CASSQDPADTQYF. As DNA, the CDR3 is TGTGCCAGCAGCCAAGATCCCGCAGATACGCAGTATTTT.